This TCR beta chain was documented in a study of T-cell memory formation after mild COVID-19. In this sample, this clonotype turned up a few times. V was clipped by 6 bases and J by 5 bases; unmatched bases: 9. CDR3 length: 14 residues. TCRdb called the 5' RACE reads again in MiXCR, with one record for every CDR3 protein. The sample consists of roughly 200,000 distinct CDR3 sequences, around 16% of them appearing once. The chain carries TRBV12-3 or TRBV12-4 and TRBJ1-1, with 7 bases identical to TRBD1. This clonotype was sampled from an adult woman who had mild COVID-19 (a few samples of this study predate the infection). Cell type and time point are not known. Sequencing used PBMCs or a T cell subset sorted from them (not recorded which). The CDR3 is CASRLQGLRTEAFF. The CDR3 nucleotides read TGTGCCAGCAGACTACAGGGGTTGAGGACTGAAGCTTTCTTT.